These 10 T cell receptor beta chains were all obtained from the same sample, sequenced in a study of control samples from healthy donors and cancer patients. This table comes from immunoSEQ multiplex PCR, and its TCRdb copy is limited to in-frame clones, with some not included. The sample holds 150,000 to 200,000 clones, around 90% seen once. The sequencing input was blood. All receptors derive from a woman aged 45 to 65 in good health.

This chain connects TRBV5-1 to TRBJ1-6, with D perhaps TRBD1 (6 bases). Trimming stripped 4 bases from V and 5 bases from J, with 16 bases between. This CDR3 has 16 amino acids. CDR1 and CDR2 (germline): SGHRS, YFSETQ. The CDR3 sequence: CASSQRTQGNNSPLHF. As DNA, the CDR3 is TGCGCCAGCAGCCAACGTACACAGGGTAATAATTCACCCCTCCACTTT.

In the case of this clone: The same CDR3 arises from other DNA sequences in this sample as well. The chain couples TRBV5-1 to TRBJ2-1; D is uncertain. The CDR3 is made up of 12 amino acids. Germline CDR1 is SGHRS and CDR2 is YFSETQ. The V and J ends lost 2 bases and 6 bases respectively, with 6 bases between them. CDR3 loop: CASSLVRNEQFF. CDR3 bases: TGCGCCAGCAGCTTAGTACGCAATGAGCAGTTCTTC.

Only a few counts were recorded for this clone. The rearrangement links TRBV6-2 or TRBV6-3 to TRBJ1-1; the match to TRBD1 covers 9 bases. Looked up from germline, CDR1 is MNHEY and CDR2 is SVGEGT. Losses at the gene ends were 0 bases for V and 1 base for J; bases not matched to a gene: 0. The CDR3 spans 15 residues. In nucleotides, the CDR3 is TGTGCCAGCAGTTACTCGGGACAGGGGAACACTGAAGCTTTCTTT. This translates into CASSYSGQGNTEAFF.

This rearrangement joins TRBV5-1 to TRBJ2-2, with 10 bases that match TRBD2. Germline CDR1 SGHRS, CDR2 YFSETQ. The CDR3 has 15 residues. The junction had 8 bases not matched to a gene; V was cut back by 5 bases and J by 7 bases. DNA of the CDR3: TGCGCCAGCAGTAGCGGGGGGCGCCAGGGCGGGGAGCTGTTTTTT. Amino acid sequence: CASSSGGRQGGELFF. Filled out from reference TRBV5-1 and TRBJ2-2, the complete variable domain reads KAGVTQTPRYLIKTRGQQVTLSCSPISGHRSVSWYQQTPGQGLQFLFEYFSETQRNKGNFPGRFSGRQFSNSRSEMNVSTLELGDSALYLCASSSGGRQGGELFFGEGSRLTVL.

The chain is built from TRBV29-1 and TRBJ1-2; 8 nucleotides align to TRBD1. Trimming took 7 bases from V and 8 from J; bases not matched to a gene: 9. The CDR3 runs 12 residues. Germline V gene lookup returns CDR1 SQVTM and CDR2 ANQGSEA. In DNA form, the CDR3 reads TGCAGCGCGATGACAGGGGATGAGGGCTACACCTTC. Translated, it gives CSAMTGDEGYTF.

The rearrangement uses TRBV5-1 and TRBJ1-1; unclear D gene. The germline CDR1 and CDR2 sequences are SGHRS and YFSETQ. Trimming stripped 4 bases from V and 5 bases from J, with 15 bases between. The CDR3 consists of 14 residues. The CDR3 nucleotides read TGCGCCAGCAGCCTCAACACGGGGAGGACTGAAGCTTTCTTT. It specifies CASSLNTGRTEAFF.

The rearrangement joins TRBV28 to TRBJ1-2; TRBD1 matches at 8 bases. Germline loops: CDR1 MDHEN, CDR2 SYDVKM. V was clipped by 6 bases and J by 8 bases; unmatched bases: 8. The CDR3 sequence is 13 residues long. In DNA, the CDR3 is TGTGCCAGCAGCCGGGACAGGATTTTAGGCTACACCTTC. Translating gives CASSRDRILGYTF.

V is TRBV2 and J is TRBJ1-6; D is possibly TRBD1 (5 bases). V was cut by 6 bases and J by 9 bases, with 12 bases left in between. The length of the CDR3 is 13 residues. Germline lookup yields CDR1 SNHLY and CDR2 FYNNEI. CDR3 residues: CASRPGQGSPLHF. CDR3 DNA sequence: TGTGCCAGCAGGCCAGGGCAGGGTTCACCCCTCCACTTT.

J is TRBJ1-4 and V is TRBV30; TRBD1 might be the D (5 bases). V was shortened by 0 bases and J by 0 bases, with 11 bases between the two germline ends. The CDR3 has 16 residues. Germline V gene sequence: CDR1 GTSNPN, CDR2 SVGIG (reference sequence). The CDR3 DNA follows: TGTGCCTGGAGTGTAGGGGCAGGCGCAACTAATGAAAAACTGTTTTTT. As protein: CAWSVGAGATNEKLFF.

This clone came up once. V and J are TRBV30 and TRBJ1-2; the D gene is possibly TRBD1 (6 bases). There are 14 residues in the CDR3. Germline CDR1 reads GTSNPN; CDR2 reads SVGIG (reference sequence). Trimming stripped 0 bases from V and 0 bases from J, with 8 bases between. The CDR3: CAWSVHRANYGYTF. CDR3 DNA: TGTGCCTGGAGTGTACACAGGGCTAACTATGGCTACACCTTC. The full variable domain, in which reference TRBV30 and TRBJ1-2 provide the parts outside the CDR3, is SQTIHQWPATLVQPVGSPLSLECTVEGTSNPNLYWYRQAAGRGLQLLFYSVGIGQISSEVPQNLSASRPQDRQFILSSKKLLLSDSGFYLCAWSVHRANYGYTFGSGTRLTVV.